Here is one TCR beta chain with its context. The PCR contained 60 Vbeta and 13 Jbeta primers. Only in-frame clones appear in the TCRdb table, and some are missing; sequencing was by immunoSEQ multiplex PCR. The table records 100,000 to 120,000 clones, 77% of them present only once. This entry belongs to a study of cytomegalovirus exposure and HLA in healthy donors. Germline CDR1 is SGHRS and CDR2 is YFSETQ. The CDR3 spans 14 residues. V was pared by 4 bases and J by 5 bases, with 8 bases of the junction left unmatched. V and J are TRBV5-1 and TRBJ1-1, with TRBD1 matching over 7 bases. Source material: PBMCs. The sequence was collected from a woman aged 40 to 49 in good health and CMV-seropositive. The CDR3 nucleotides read TGCGCCAGCAGCCCGGGCGTACAGGGGACTGAAGCTTTCTTT. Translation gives CASSPGVQGTEAFF. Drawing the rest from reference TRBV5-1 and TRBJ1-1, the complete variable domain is KAGVTQTPRYLIKTRGQQVTLSCSPISGHRSVSWYQQTPGQGLQFLFEYFSETQRNKGNFPGRFSGRQFSNSRSEMNVSTLELGDSALYLCASSPGVQGTEAFFGQGTRLTVV.